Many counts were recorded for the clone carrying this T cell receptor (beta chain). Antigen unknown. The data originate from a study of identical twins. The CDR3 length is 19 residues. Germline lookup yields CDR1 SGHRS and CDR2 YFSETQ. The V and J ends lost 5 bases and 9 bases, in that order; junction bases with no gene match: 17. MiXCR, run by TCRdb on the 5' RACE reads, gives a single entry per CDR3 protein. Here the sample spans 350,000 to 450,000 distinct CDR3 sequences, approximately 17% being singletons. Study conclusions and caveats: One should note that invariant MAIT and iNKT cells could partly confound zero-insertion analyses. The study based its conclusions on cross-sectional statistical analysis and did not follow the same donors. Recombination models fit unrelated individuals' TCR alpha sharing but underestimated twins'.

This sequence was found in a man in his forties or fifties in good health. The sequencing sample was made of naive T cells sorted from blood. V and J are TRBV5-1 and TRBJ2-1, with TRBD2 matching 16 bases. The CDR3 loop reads CASRRTEGLAGGPFTEQFF. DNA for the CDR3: TGCGCCAGCAGACGGACTGAGGGACTAGCGGGGGGGCCTTTTACTGAGCAGTTCTTC.